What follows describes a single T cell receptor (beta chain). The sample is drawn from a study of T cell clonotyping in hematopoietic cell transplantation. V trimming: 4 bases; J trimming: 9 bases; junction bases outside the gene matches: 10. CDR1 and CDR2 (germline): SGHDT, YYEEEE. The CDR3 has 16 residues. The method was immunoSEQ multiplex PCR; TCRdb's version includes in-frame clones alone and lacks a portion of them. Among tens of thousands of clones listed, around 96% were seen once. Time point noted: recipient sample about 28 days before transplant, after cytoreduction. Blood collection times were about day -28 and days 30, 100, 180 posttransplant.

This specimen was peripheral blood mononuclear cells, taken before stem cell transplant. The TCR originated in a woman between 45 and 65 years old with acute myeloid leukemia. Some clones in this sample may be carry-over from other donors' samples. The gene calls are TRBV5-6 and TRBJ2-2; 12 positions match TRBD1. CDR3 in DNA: TGTGCCAGCAGCACCCGGGACAGGGGGCTGAACTGGGAGCTGTTTTTT. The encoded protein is CASSTRDRGLNWELFF.